This record covers a single T cell receptor (beta chain). The antigen is unknown. V lost 4 bases and J 4 bases, leaving 8 bases between the germline ends. The germline gives CDR1 MNHEY, CDR2 SMNVEV (reference sequence). This CDR3 contains 14 residues. Method: immunoSEQ multiplex PCR; TCRdb's copy keeps in-frame clones and lacks some. Of tens of thousands of clones listed, roughly 86% are singletons. This record belongs to a study of somatic mutations in cytotoxic T cells in rheumatoid arthritis. Study results and caveats: The study found that the largest CD8+ clone exceeded 20% of CD8+ cells in about an eighth of the 65 patients. CD8+ clonality rose with age in rheumatoid arthritis patients, not healthy controls. Reported slight underrepresentation of TRBV07 in rheumatoid arthritis patients was not subjected to multiple-comparison adjustment.

This sequence originates from an adult with rheumatoid arthritis. This chain joins TRBV27 and TRBJ2-6; no firm D call. The sequenced sample consisted of CD8+ T cells sorted from blood. The DNA for the CDR3 is TGTGCCAGCAGTTCCGCTGAGGGGGCCAACGTCCTGACTTTC. Its protein product is CASSSAEGANVLTF. Together with reference TRBV27 and TRBJ2-6, the CDR3 gives the full variable domain: EAQVTQNPRYLITVTGKKLTVTCSQNMNHEYMSWYRQDPGLGLRQIYYSMNVEVTDKGDVPEGYKVSRKEKRNFPLILESPSPNQTSLYFCASSSAEGANVLTFGAGSRLTVL.